Listed below are T cell receptor beta chains from one sample, sequenced in a study of shared clonotypes between healthy human individuals. Measured with immunoSEQ multiplex PCR; TCRdb has only the in-frame clones, and not every one. The sample includes millions of clones, roughly 94% of them seen just once. Sequenced input: naive CD4+ T cells sorted from blood. The receptors derive from a man aged 18 to 29 in good health. The CDR3 runs from the conserved cysteine through the conserved F or W. Fields, in order: J gene, D gene, clone size, V gene, CDR3 length, CDR3 protein, CDR3 DNA. D genes are given only for firm matches. Expanded clones are given a class, and other clones once, few, many or no size at all.

TRBJ1-2 . . TRBV28 13 CASSPSDTYGYTF TGTGCCAGCAGTCCGTCGGACACCTATGGCTACACCTTC
TRBJ1-1 TRBD1 . TRBV6-5 14 CASRSDRTPTEAFF TGTGCCAGCAGATCGGACAGGACACCCACTGAAGCTTTCTTT
TRBJ2-1 TRBD2 . TRBV2 14 CASRASGGSNEQFF TGTGCCAGCAGAGCTAGCGGGGGTTCCAATGAGCAGTTCTTC
TRBJ1-1 TRBD1 . TRBV6-1 16 CASSEDRGFGLTEAFF TGTGCCAGCAGTGAGGACAGGGGATTTGGTTTGACTGAAGCTTTCTTT
TRBJ2-5 . . TRBV7-3 13 CASSRAVGETQYF TGTGCCAGTTCCAGGGCGGTCGGGGAGACCCAGTACTTC
TRBJ1-4 . . TRBV10-3 14 CAISERGSNEKLFF TGTGCCATCAGTGAGCGGGGGTCTAATGAAAAACTGTTTTTT
TRBJ2-5 . . TRBV9 14 CASSAGRAQETQYF TGTGCCAGCAGCGCCGGACGTGCCCAAGAGACCCAGTACTTC
TRBJ2-7 TRBD2 . TRBV6-5 16 CASSYSRRGDTYEQYF TGTGCCAGCAGTTACTCGCGGCGGGGGGACACCTACGAGCAGTACTTC
TRBJ2-5 . . TRBV6-5 13 CASSSRGEETQYF TGTGCCAGCAGTTCGAGGGGGGAGGAGACCCAGTACTTC
TRBJ2-7 . . TRBV7-9 15 CASSPRTGHVYEQYF TGTGCCAGCAGCCCCCGCACAGGGCATGTTTACGAGCAGTACTTC
TRBJ1-5 . . TRBV19 14 CASSRENSNQPQHF TGTGCCAGTAGTAGGGAAAATAGCAATCAGCCCCAGCATTTT
TRBJ2-7 TRBD1 . TRBV5-1 11 CASSSTGVQYF TGCGCCAGCAGCTCCACAGGGGTTCAGTACTTC
TRBJ1-4 TRBD1 . TRBV5-1 18 CASSIGGQGRATNEKLFF TGCGCCAGCAGCATAGGAGGACAGGGAAGGGCAACTAATGAAAAACTGTTTTTT
TRBJ1-6 TRBD1 . TRBV10-3 12 CAIKGGDSPLHF TGTGCCATCAAAGGGGGCGATTCACCCCTCCACTTT
TRBJ1-5 . . TRBV30 13 CAWSVGGGQPQHF TGTGCCTGGAGTGTTGGAGGGGGTCAGCCCCAGCATTTT
TRBJ2-5 . . TRBV4-1 13 CASSPQAVETQYF TGCGCCAGCAGCCCCCAGGCGGTGGAGACCCAGTACTTC
TRBJ2-3 . . TRBV6-5 13 CATGRGSADTQYF TGTGCCACCGGACGGGGAAGCGCAGATACGCAGTATTTT
TRBJ1-5 . . TRBV4-2 15 CASSPEGGGNQPQHF TGTGCCAGCAGCCCCGAGGGGGGCGGCAATCAGCCCCAGCATTTT
TRBJ1-6 . . TRBV27 12 CASRSYNSPLHF TGTGCCAGCAGGTCCTATAATTCACCCCTCCACTTT
TRBJ2-7 . once TRBV7-2 14 CASSLGVASYEQYF TGTGCCAGCAGCTTAGGTGTAGCCTCCTACGAGCAGTACTTC
TRBJ2-7 TRBD1 . TRBV5-1 14 CASSLEGQGGEQYF TGCGCCAGCAGCTTGGAGGGACAGGGCGGGGAGCAGTACTTC
TRBJ2-2 TRBD2 . TRBV10-3 15 CAISGRGRAAGELFF TGTGCCATCAGTGGACGCGGGAGGGCCGCCGGGGAGCTGTTTTTT
TRBJ1-6 TRBD1 . TRBV7-9 15 CASSPQGANNSPLHF TGTGCCAGCAGCCCACAGGGGGCGAATAATTCACCCCTCCACTTT
TRBJ1-2 . . TRBV7-6 13 CASSLGGSVGYTF TGTGCCAGCAGCTTAGGGGGCTCGGTAGGCTACACCTTC
TRBJ1-2 TRBD1 . TRBV10-2 14 CASSESHRDSGYTF TGCGCCAGCAGTGAGTCCCACAGGGACAGTGGCTACACCTTC
TRBJ2-7 TRBD1 . TRBV6-6 16 CASSYSRYRGPGEQYF TGTGCCAGCAGTTACAGCCGTTACAGGGGGCCTGGCGAGCAGTACTTC
TRBJ1-5 . . TRBV6-1 11 CASSRNQPQHF TGTGCCAGCAGTCGGAATCAGCCCCAGCATTTT
TRBJ2-1 TRBD1 . TRBV19 15 CASSIGDRSYNEQFF TGTGCCAGTAGTATAGGGGACAGGAGCTACAATGAGCAGTTCTTC
TRBJ1-6 TRBD1 few TRBV6-5 14 CASSWDREGSPLHF TGTGCCAGCAGTTGGGACAGGGAGGGTTCACCCCTCCACTTT
TRBJ2-2 . . TRBV30 17 CAARDPPFKRPTGELFF TGTGCCGCCCGGGACCCCCCCTTCAAAAGGCCCACCGGGGAGCTGTTTTTT
TRBJ2-7 . . TRBV4-1 14 CASSQDRGADEQYF TGCGCCAGCAGCCAAGATCGAGGAGCGGACGAGCAGTACTTC
TRBJ2-1 TRBD1 . TRBV5-1 13 CASSLNTGVEQFF TGCGCCAGCAGCTTGAACACAGGGGTTGAGCAGTTCTTC
TRBJ1-1 TRBD1 . TRBV11-2 13 CASSQRTGGAEFF TGTGCCAGCAGCCAACGGACAGGGGGCGCGGAATTCTTT
TRBJ2-4 . . TRBV5-6 15 CASSRDTLGGNIQYF TGTGCCAGCAGCCGGGACACCCTTGGGGGAAACATTCAGTACTTC
TRBJ2-2 . . TRBV7-2 13 CASSLVSVGELFF TGTGCCAGCAGCTTAGTATCGGTCGGGGAGCTGTTTTTT
TRBJ1-2 . . TRBV5-1 14 CASSFNQGMYGYTF TGCGCCAGCAGCTTTAACCAGGGGATGTATGGCTACACCTTC
TRBJ2-5 TRBD1 . TRBV19 15 CASMPGQGGQETQYF TGTGCCAGCATGCCGGGACAGGGAGGCCAAGAGACCCAGTACTTC
TRBJ1-5 TRBD1 . TRBV6-6 16 CASSPRDRGFNQPQHF TGTGCCAGCAGTCCCAGGGACAGGGGATTCAATCAGCCCCAGCATTTT
TRBJ1-2 . . TRBV4-1 14 CASTPSSGNYGYTF TGCGCCAGCACCCCTAGCAGTGGTAACTATGGCTACACCTTC
TRBJ2-7 TRBD2 . TRBV25-1 15 CASSETSGSRNEQYF TGTGCCAGCAGTGAAACCAGCGGGAGCCGGAACGAGCAGTACTTC
TRBJ1-1 . . TRBV18 13 CASSPNGNTEAFF TGTGCCAGCTCACCAAACGGGAACACTGAAGCTTTCTTT
TRBJ2-2 TRBD2 . TRBV19 16 CASSRIAGGNTGELFF TGTGCCAGTAGTAGGATAGCGGGAGGGAACACCGGGGAGCTGTTTTTT
TRBJ1-5 TRBD1 . TRBV5-6 14 CASSLGQGAQPQHF TGTGCCAGCAGCTTGGGACAGGGGGCGCAGCCCCAGCATTTT
TRBJ1-4 . . TRBV5-4 13 CASSLVGGEKLFF TGTGCCAGCAGCTTGGTTGGGGGTGAAAAACTGTTTTTT
TRBJ2-7 . . TRBV4-3 14 CASSQDSASYEQYF TGCGCCAGCAGCCAAGATTCAGCCTCCTACGAGCAGTACTTC
TRBJ2-1 . . TRBV5-1 15 CASSRGGRSYNEQFF TGCGCCAGCAGCAGGGGGGGCCGGTCCTACAATGAGCAGTTCTTC
TRBJ2-3 . . TRBV5-4 19 CASSATGRGVTLSTDTQYF TGTGCCAGCAGCGCAACCGGACGCGGGGTAACCTTGAGCACAGATACGCAGTATTTT
TRBJ1-1 TRBD1 . TRBV10-2 16 CASREGQGVSNTEAFF TGCGCCAGCAGAGAAGGACAGGGGGTTTCAAACACTGAAGCTTTCTTT
TRBJ2-5 TRBD2 . TRBV10-3 17 CAISETSRLAGQETQYF TGTGCCATCAGTGAGACCTCGAGACTAGCGGGACAAGAGACCCAGTACTTC
TRBJ1-3 . . TRBV13 14 CASSLREGGNTIYF TGTGCCAGCAGCTTAAGGGAGGGCGGAAACACCATATATTTT
TRBJ1-6 . . TRBV27 13 CASSLSTLSPLHF TGTGCCAGCAGTTTGTCGACCCTTTCACCCCTCCACTTT
TRBJ1-1 . . TRBV6-1 14 CASIRGALNTEAFF TGTGCCAGCATACGGGGGGCATTGAACACTGAAGCTTTCTTT